This is a list of T cell receptor beta chains from one sample in a study of CD8 T cells in Susac syndrome. Each CDR3 protein is one row after TCRdb ran MiXCR on the immunoSEQ multiplex PCR reads. The sample includes 150,000 or so distinct CDR3 sequences, approximately 95% of them seen just once. The sequenced material came from CD4+ T cells from PBMCs. The receptors originated from a human donor with Susac syndrome. Each CDR3 is given with its conserved first and last residue. Each record gives: CDR3 length, J gene, clone size, D gene, V gene, CDR3 protein, CDR3 DNA. A D gene is named only where the DNA matches it firmly. Expanded clones get a size class; other rows say once, few or many, or leave the size out.

14 | TRBJ1-1 | NA | NA | TRBV20-1 | CSANQVRGGTEAFF | TGCAGTGCTAATCAAGTGAGGGGAGGCACTGAAGCTTTCTTT
11 | TRBJ1-2 | once | NA | TRBV19 | CASTWRGGYTF | TGTGCCAGTACTTGGCGTGGGGGCTACACCTTC
13 | TRBJ1-2 | NA | NA | TRBV30 | CAWAPGQYNGYTF | TGTGCCTGGGCTCCCGGGCAGTACAATGGCTACACCTTC
13 | TRBJ1-1 | NA | TRBD1 | TRBV30 | CAWRQGKNTEAFF | TGTGCCTGGAGACAGGGGAAGAACACTGAAGCTTTCTTT
16 | TRBJ2-3 | NA | NA | TRBV19 | CASSRRGQSSTDTQYF | TGTGCCAGTAGCAGAAGAGGACAGTCCAGCACAGATACGCAGTATTTT
14 | TRBJ2-5 | once | NA | TRBV18 | CASSPPPVSETQYF | TGTGCCAGCTCACCACCGCCAGTCTCAGAGACCCAGTACTTC
13 | TRBJ2-1 | NA | NA | TRBV7-9 | CASSPLLLNEQFF | TGTGCCAGCAGCCCCCTTTTGCTTAATGAGCAGTTCTTC
12 | TRBJ1-2 | NA | NA | TRBV12-3/TRBV12-4 | CASSLDPDGYTF | TGTGCCAGCAGCCTAGACCCGGATGGCTACACCTTC
14 | TRBJ1-1 | NA | NA | TRBV7-3 | CASSETGRNTEAFF | TGTGCCAGCAGCGAAACGGGACGGAACACTGAAGCTTTCTTT
15 | TRBJ1-4 | NA | NA | TRBV5-6 | CASSLGIEANEKLFF | TGTGCCAGCAGCTTGGGGATCGAGGCTAATGAAAAACTGTTTTTT
15 | TRBJ2-6 | NA | NA | TRBV7-3 | CASSFRGPGANVLTF | TGTGCCAGCAGCTTCAGGGGTCCTGGGGCCAACGTCCTGACTTTC
13 | TRBJ1-2 | NA | NA | TRBV15 | CATSRDPVEGYTF | TGTGCCACCAGCAGAGACCCAGTTGAGGGCTACACCTTC
15 | TRBJ2-1 | NA | NA | TRBV20-1 | CSALMGGAGYNEQFF | TGCAGTGCCCTTATGGGCGGGGCAGGCTACAATGAGCAGTTCTTC
11 | TRBJ2-7 | NA | NA | TRBV2 | CASSEEYEQYF | TGTGCCAGCAGTGAAGAATACGAGCAGTACTTC
13 | TRBJ1-1 | NA | NA | TRBV25-1 | CASSTGVYTEAFF | TGTGCCAGCAGTACGGGGGTTTATACTGAAGCTTTCTTT
17 | TRBJ2-2 | NA | TRBD2 | TRBV3-1 | CASSHTTSGGPSGELFF | TGTGCCAGCAGCCACACAACTAGCGGGGGCCCCTCCGGGGAGCTGTTTTTT
13 | TRBJ2-1 | NA | TRBD2 | TRBV12-3/TRBV12-4 | CASSLGSGGRQGF | TGTGCCAGCAGTCTGGGTAGCGGGGGCCGTCAGGGCTTC
16 | TRBJ2-3 | NA | NA | TRBV3-1 | CASSQDLAVSTDTQYF | TGTGCCAGCAGCCAAGATCTGGCGGTAAGCACAGATACGCAGTATTTT
14 | TRBJ2-7 | NA | NA | TRBV9 | CASSAGLLAHEQYF | TGTGCCAGCAGCGCTGGACTGCTCGCCCACGAGCAGTACTTC
17 | TRBJ2-3 | NA | TRBD2 | TRBV7-2 | CASSLEGLAGFTDTQYF | TGTGCCAGCAGCTTAGAAGGACTAGCGGGGTTCACAGATACGCAGTATTTT
12 | TRBJ1-2 | NA | NA | TRBV30 | CAATFGGYGYTF | TGTGCCGCGACATTTGGCGGCTATGGCTACACCTTC
13 | TRBJ2-1 | NA | NA | TRBV9 | CASSVMAFHEQFF | TGTGCCAGCAGCGTAATGGCTTTCCATGAGCAGTTCTTC
14 | TRBJ2-5 | NA | NA | TRBV9 | CASSEQGIGETQYF | TGTGCCAGCAGCGAGCAGGGGATAGGCGAGACCCAGTACTTC
14 | TRBJ1-1 | NA | NA | TRBV25-1 | CASSEGGRVTEAFF | TGTGCCAGCAGTGAAGGGGGGCGAGTCACTGAAGCTTTCTTT
13 | TRBJ1-2 | once | TRBD1 | TRBV5-1 | CASSLRQGHGYTF | TGCGCCAGCAGCTTACGACAGGGCCATGGCTACACCTTC
14 | TRBJ1-1 | NA | TRBD1 | TRBV20-1 | CSARGDRGNTEAFF | TGCAGTGCTAGAGGGGACAGGGGGAACACTGAAGCTTTCTTT
16 | TRBJ2-3 | NA | NA | TRBV3-1 | CASSPSLAATTDTQYF | TGTGCCAGCAGCCCTTCACTAGCCGCCACCACAGATACGCAGTATTTT
14 | TRBJ2-5 | few | NA | TRBV20-1 | CSASSGWYQETQYF | TGCAGTGCTAGCAGTGGTTGGTACCAAGAGACCCAGTACTTC
18 | TRBJ2-1 | NA | NA | TRBV30 | CAWSGAHLGRISYNEQFF | TGTGCCTGGAGCGGGGCCCACCTAGGGCGGATTTCCTACAATGAGCAGTTCTTC
16 | TRBJ2-1 | NA | TRBD1 | TRBV20-1 | CSARGGIGTGDNEQFF | TGCAGTGCTAGAGGGGGTATTGGGACAGGGGACAATGAGCAGTTCTTC
12 | TRBJ2-7 | NA | TRBD2 | TRBV20-1 | CSARVAGGGQYF | TGCAGTGCTAGAGTAGCGGGAGGCGGGCAGTACTTC
14 | TRBJ1-2 | NA | NA | TRBV29-1 | CSVEDQRDGYGYTF | TGCAGCGTTGAAGATCAGAGAGACGGCTATGGCTACACCTTC
14 | TRBJ1-1 | once | NA | TRBV9 | CASSVEGERTEAFF | TGTGCCAGCAGCGTAGAAGGGGAGAGGACTGAAGCTTTCTTT
16 | TRBJ1-6 | NA | TRBD1 | TRBV2 | CASSPGTGGHNSPLHF | TGTGCCAGCAGTCCCGGGACAGGAGGACATAATTCACCCCTCCACTTT
15 | TRBJ2-1 | NA | TRBD1 | TRBV28 | CASRFLGTGEGEQFF | TGTGCCAGCAGATTTCTTGGGACAGGGGAGGGTGAGCAGTTCTTC
15 | TRBJ2-1 | NA | TRBD1 | TRBV7-2 | CASSFAVDRDNEQFF | TGTGCCAGCAGCTTCGCGGTAGACAGGGACAATGAGCAGTTCTTC
15 | TRBJ1-4 | NA | TRBD1 | TRBV7-9 | CASSTRQGAFEKLFF | TGTGCCAGCAGCACCAGACAGGGGGCGTTCGAAAAACTGTTTTTT
16 | TRBJ1-6 | NA | TRBD1 | TRBV14 | CASSRYRQGANSPLHF | TGTGCCAGCAGCCGATATAGGCAGGGGGCAAATTCACCCCTCCACTTT
12 | TRBJ1-2 | NA | NA | TRBV30 | CAWSRGLDGYTF | TGTGCCTGGAGTCGGGGACTGGATGGCTACACCTTC
11 | TRBJ2-4 | NA | NA | TRBV20-1 | CSAPQGWIQYF | TGCAGTGCTCCCCAGGGTTGGATTCAGTACTTC
15 | TRBJ2-7 | NA | NA | TRBV27 | CASSPLGSPSYEQYF | TGTGCCAGCAGTCCCCTTGGCTCCCCCTCCTACGAGCAGTACTTC
12 | TRBJ1-2 | NA | NA | TRBV3-1 | CASSPDRYGYTF | TGTGCCAGCAGCCCGGACCGGTATGGCTACACCTTC
13 | TRBJ1-1 | NA | NA | TRBV30 | CAWRTGSGTEAFF | TGTGCCTGGAGGACAGGTTCGGGGACTGAAGCTTTCTTT
13 | TRBJ2-5 | NA | NA | TRBV30 | CAWSVRGFGTQYF | TGTGCCTGGAGTGTACGAGGGTTTGGGACCCAGTACTTC
13 | TRBJ1-5 | NA | NA | TRBV12-3/TRBV12-4 | CASSLSAGQPQHF | TGTGCCAGCAGTTTGAGCGCTGGGCAGCCCCAGCATTTT
14 | TRBJ1-2 | once | TRBD1 | TRBV4-3 | CASSQGGQLYGYTF | TGCGCCAGCAGCCAAGGGGGACAGCTCTATGGCTACACCTTC
15 | TRBJ2-7 | NA | NA | TRBV25-1 | CASSSRDSSSYEQYF | TGTGCCAGCAGCTCCCGGGACTCAAGCTCCTACGAGCAGTACTTC
15 | TRBJ2-2 | NA | TRBD1 | TRBV12-3/TRBV12-4 | CASSWDRPNTGELFF | TGTGCCAGCAGTTGGGACAGACCCAACACCGGGGAGCTGTTTTTT
15 | TRBJ2-7 | once | TRBD1 | TRBV28 | CASSAGQVRNYEQYF | TGTGCCAGCAGCGCCGGACAGGTCCGGAACTACGAGCAGTACTTC
14 | TRBJ2-3 | NA | NA | TRBV20-1 | CSAKGIHVTDTQYF | TGCAGTGCTAAGGGAATCCATGTCACAGATACGCAGTATTTT
15 | TRBJ2-1 | NA | TRBD1 | TRBV6-2/TRBV6-3 | CASTPGQGYYNEQFF | TGTGCCAGCACCCCCGGACAGGGGTATTACAATGAGCAGTTCTTC